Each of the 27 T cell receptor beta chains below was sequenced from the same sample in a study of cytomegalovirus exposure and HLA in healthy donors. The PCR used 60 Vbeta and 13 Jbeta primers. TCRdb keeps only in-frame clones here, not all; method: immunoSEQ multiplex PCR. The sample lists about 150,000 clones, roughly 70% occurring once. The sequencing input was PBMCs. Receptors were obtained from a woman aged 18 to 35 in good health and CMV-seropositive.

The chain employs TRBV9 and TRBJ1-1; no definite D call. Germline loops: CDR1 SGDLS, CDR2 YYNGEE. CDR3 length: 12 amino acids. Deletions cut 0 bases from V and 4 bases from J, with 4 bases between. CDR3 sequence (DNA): TGTGCCAGCAGCGTAGATAGCACTGAAGCTTTCTTT. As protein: CASSVDSTEAFF.

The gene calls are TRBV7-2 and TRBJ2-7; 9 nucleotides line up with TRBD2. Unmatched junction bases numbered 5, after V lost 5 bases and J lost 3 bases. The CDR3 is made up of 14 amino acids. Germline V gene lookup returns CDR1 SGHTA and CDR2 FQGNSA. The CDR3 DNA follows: TGTGCCAGCAGCAAAAGTAGCGGGAGCTACGAGCAGTACTTC. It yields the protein CASSKSSGSYEQYF. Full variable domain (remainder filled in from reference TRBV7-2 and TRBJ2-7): GAGVSQSPSNKVTEKGKDVELRCDPISGHTALYWYRQSLGQGLEFLIYFQGNSAPDKSGLPSDRFSAERTGGSVSTLTIQRTQQEDSAVYLCASSKSSGSYEQYFGPGTRLTVT.

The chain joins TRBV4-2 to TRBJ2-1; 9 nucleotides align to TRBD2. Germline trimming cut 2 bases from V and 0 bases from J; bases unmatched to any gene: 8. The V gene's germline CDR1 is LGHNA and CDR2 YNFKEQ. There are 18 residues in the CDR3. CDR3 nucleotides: TGTGCCAGCAGCCAACTAGCGGGGAGATCATTCTCCTACAATGAGCAGTTCTTC. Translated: CASSQLAGRSFSYNEQFF.

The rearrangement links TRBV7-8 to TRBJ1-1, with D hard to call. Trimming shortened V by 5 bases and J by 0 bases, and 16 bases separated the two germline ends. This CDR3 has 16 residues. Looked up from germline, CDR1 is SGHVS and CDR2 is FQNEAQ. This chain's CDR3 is CASSLRARPMNTEAFF. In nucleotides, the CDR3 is TGTGCCAGCAGCCTGCGGGCGCGTCCCATGAACACTGAAGCTTTCTTT. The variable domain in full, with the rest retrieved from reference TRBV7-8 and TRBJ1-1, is GAGVSQSPRYKVAKRGQDVALRCDPISGHVSLFWYQQALGQGPEFLTYFQNEAQLDKSGLPSDRFFAERPEGSVSTLKIQRTQQEDSAVYLCASSLRARPMNTEAFFGQGTRLTVV.

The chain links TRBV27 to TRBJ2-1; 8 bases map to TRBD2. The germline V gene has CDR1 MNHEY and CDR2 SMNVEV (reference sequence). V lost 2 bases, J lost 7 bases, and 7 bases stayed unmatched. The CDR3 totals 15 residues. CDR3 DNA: TGTGCCAGCAGTTTACCAGAAGCGGGGGTGAATGAGCAGTTCTTC. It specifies CASSLPEAGVNEQFF.

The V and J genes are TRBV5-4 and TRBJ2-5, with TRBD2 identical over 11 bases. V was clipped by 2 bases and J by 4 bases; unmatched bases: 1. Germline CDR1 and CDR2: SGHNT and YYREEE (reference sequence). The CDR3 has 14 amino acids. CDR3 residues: CASSFLAGGETQYF. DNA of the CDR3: TGTGCCAGCAGCTTCCTAGCGGGGGGAGAGACCCAGTACTTC.

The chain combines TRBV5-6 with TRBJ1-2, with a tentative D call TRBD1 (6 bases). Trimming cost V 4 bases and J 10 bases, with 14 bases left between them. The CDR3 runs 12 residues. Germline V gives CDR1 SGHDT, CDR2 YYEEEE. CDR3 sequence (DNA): TGTGCCAGCAGCGTAAACAGGGAGCCCTACACCTTC. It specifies CASSVNREPYTF.

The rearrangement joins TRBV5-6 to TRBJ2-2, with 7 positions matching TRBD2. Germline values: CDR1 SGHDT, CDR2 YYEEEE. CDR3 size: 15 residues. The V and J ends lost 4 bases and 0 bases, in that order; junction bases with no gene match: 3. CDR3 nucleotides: TGTGCCAGCAGCATTAGCGGGCCGAACACCGGGGAGCTGTTTTTT. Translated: CASSISGPNTGELFF.

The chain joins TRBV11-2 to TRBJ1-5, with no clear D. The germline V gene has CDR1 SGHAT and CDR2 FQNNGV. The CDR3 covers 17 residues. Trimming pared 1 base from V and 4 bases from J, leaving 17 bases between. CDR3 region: CASSLVSRQPGNQPQHF. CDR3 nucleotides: TGTGCCAGCAGCTTAGTTTCTCGGCAGCCCGGGAATCAGCCCCAGCATTTT.

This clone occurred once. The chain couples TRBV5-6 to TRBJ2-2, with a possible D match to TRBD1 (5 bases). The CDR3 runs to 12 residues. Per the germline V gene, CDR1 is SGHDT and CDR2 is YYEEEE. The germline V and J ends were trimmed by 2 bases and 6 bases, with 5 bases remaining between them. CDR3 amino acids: CASSFRAGELFF. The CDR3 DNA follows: TGTGCCAGCAGCTTCAGGGCCGGGGAGCTGTTTTTT.

The CDR3 DNA follows: TGTGCCAGCAGCCTCCAGGCTCCGCCCTTCTACAATGAGCAGTTCTTC. This gives the protein CASSLQAPPFYNEQFF. The chain employs TRBV11-1 and TRBJ2-1; D remains unclear. Germline loops: CDR1 SGHAT, CDR2 FQDESV (reference sequence). With 5 bases removed from V and 3 bases from J, the gap between germline ends came to 17 bases. CDR3 length: 16 residues.

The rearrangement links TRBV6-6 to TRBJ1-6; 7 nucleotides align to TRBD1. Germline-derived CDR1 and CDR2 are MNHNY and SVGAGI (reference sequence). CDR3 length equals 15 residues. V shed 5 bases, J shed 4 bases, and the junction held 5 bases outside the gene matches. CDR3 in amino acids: CASSNRDRYNSPLHF. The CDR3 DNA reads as TGTGCCAGCAGTAACCGGGACAGATATAATTCACCCCTCCACTTT.

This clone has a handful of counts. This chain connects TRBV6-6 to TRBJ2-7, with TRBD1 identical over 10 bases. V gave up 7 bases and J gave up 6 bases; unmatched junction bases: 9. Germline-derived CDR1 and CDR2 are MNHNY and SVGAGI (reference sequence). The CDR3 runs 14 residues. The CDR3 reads CASIPPGQGREQYF. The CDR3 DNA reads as TGTGCCAGCATCCCCCCGGGACAGGGGCGCGAGCAGTACTTC.

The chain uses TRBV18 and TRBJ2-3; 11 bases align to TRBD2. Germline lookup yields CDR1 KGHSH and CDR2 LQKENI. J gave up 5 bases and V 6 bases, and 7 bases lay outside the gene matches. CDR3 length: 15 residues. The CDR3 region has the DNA TGTGCCAGCTCCCTGACTAGCGGGGACGTAGATACGCAGTATTTT. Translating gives CASSLTSGDVDTQYF.

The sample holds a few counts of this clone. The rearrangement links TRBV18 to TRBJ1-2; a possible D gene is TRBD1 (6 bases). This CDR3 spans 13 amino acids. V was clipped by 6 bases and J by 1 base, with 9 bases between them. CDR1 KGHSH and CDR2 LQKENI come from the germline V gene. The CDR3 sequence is CASSTGYNYGYTF. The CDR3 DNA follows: TGTGCCAGCTCGACAGGTTATAACTATGGCTACACCTTC.

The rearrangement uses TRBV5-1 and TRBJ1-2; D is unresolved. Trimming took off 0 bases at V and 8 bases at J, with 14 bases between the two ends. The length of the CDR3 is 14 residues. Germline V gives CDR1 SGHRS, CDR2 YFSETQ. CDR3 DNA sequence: TGCGCCAGCAGCTTGGTAGGTGTCGGAGACGGCTACACCTTC. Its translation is CASSLVGVGDGYTF.

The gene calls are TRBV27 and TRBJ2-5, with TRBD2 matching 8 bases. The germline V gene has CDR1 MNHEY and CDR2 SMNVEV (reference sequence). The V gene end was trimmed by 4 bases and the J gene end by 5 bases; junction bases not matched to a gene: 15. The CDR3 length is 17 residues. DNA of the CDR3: TGTGCCAGCAGTTCCGACCGGTGGCGGGGGGCGGGGGAGACCCAGTACTTC. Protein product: CASSSDRWRGAGETQYF.

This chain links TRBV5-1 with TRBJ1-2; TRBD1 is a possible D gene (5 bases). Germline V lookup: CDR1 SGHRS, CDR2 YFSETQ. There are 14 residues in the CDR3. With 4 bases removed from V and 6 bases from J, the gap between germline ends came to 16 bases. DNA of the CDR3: TGCGCCAGCAGCCTGGGGGGTAGGGGAAATGGCTACACCTTC. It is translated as CASSLGGRGNGYTF. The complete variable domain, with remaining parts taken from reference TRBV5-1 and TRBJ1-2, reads KAGVTQTPRYLIKTRGQQVTLSCSPISGHRSVSWYQQTPGQGLQFLFEYFSETQRNKGNFPGRFSGRQFSNSRSEMNVSTLELGDSALYLCASSLGGRGNGYTFGSGTRLTVV.

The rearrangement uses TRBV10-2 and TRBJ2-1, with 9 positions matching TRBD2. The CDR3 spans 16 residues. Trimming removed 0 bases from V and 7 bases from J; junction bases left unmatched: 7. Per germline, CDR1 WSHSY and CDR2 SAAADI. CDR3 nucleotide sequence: TGCGCCAGCAGTGAGTCCGTAGCGGGGGTGAGGAATGAGCAGTTCTTC. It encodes CASSESVAGVRNEQFF.

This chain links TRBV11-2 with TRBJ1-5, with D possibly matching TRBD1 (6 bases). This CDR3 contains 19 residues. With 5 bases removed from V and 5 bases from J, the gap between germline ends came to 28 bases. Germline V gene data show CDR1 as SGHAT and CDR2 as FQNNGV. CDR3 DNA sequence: TGTGCCAGCAGCGAAACCGGTTCGGGCCTCGTTGGGGGCTATCAGCCCCAGCATTTT. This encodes CASSETGSGLVGGYQPQHF.

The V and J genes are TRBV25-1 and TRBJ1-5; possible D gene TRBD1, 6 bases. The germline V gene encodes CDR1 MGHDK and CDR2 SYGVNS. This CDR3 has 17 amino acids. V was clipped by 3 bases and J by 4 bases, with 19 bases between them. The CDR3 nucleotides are TGTGCCAGCAGTGACGGGGGGGGCCCCGGAAAAAATCAGCCCCAGCATTTT. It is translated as CASSDGGGPGKNQPQHF.

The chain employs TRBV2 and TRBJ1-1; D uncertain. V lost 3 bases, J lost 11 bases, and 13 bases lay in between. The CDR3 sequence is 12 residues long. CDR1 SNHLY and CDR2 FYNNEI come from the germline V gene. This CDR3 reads CASSDSGGRAFF. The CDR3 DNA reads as TGTGCCAGCAGTGATTCGGGAGGCCGGGCTTTCTTT.

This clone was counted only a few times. CDR3 in DNA: TGTGCCAGCAGTCCATCTAGCGGGGGGGTAGAGACCCAGTACTTC. It specifies CASSPSSGGVETQYF. The rearrangement uses TRBV27 and TRBJ2-5; the match to TRBD2 covers 12 bases. Germline CDR1 reads MNHEY; CDR2 reads SMNVEV (reference sequence). V was clipped by 5 bases and J by 4 bases; unmatched bases: 5. This CDR3 contains 15 residues.

CDR3 in amino acids: CASSPPSRASDYGYTF. In DNA, the CDR3 is TGTGCCAGCAGCCCCCCTAGCCGGGCCTCTGACTATGGCTACACCTTC. This chain joins TRBV5-4 and TRBJ1-2; D is ambiguous. V lost 4 bases and J lost 3, with 19 bases in between. The CDR3 runs 16 residues. Germline assignment: CDR1 SGHNT and CDR2 YYREEE (reference sequence).

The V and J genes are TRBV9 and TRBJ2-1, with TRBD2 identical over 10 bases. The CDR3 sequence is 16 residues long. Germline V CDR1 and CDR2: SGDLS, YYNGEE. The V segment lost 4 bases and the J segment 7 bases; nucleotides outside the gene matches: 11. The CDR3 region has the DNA TGTGCCAGCAGCCGTGGTCCTAGCGGGGGTCGAAATGAGCAGTTCTTC. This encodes CASSRGPSGGRNEQFF. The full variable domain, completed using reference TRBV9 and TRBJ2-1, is DSGVTQTPKHLITATGQRVTLRCSPRSGDLSVYWYQQSLDQGLQFLIQYYNGEERAKGNILERFSAQQFPDLHSELNLSSLELGDSALYFCASSRGPSGGRNEQFFGPGTRLTVL.

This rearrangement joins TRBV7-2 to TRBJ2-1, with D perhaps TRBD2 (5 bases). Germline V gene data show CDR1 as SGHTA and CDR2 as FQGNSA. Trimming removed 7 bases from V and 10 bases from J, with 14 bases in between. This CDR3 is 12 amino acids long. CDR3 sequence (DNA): TGTGCCAGCACCAGAGCGTGGAGGGAGCAGTTCTTC. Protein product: CASTRAWREQFF.

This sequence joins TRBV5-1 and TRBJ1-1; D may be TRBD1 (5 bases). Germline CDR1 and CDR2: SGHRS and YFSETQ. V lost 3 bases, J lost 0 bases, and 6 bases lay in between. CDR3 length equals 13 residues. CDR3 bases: TGCGCCAGCAGCTCGGGGGTGAACACTGAAGCTTTCTTT. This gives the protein CASSSGVNTEAFF.